This TCR beta chain was sequenced for a study of PD-1 blockade in classical Hodgkin lymphoma. Study background: Intravenous infusions of nivolumab 3 mg/kg reached patients every 2 weeks. Study outcomes and limitations: Complete responders' baseline diversity resembled that of newly diagnosed patients. At C4D1, TCR diversity had climbed significantly for CD4+ cells, though not for CD8+ cells.

The assay was immunoSEQ multiplex PCR, and TCRdb's table has in-frame clones only and misses some. The sample holds 30,000 to 40,000 clones, 75% to 95% seen once. With no exception, relapse followed autologous stem cell transplantation in all patients, and brentuximab vedotin exposure varied. Thawed PBMCs were the source of CD4+ T cells, purified by magnetic negative selection. The patients, who had relapsed/refractory classical Hodgkin lymphoma, achieved best responses of complete response, partial response or progressive disease. CDR3 length: 14 residues. Per germline, CDR1 MDHEN and CDR2 SYDVKM. V lost 1 base to trimming and J lost 2 bases, with 6 bases between them. Worth noting for this clone: Its antigen is not identified.

The sequence was obtained from a human donor with classical Hodgkin lymphoma. Sample: CD4+ T cells from blood, taken at baseline. J is TRBJ1-5 and V is TRBV28, with D unclear. The CDR3 nucleotides read TGTGCCAGCAGTTTATTCGCGGGCAATCAGCCCCAGCATTTT. Residues: CASSLFAGNQPQHF.